This entry concerns a single TCR beta chain. Its antigen is unidentified. Libraries of TCR beta came from iRepertoire HTBI primers plus Arm-PCR of CDR3 regions. MiXCR was run by TCRdb on the multiplex PCR reads, yielding one entry per CDR3 protein. The sample carries more than 350,000 distinct CDR3 sequences, around 14% recorded once. This entry belongs to a study of regulatory T cells in long-lasting Graves disease. Findings and limits, study-wide: Segments TRBV28, TRBJ1-2 and TRBJ2-5 showed preferential usage in persistent disease.

Germline CDR1 MNHEY, CDR2 SVGEGT. V shed 10 bases and J shed 2 bases, with 21 bases lying between them. The CDR3 is 15 amino acids. Time point in this sample: newly diagnosed GD, antithyroid drugs for less than 3 months. After RNA was extracted from PBMCs, the TCR library was made from it. This sample was also put to use in a study of T cells in Graves' hyperthyroidism and ophthalmopathy.

This sample comprised peripheral blood mononuclear cells (PBMCs), obtained at new diagnosis, from a patient treated with antithyroid drugs. This sequence joins TRBV6-2 or TRBV6-3 and TRBJ2-7; D possibly matches TRBD1 or TRBD2 (5 bases each). The source is a woman in her thirties with Graves disease. This CDR3 reads CATTGPADIPYEQYF. The CDR3 bases are TGTGCCACCACCGGGCCAGCGGACATCCCCTACGAGCAGTACTTC.